Here is one T cell receptor beta chain with its context. The sample is drawn from a study of blood T cell repertoires in COVID-19. Profiling relied on immunoSEQ multiplex PCR, and the TCRdb table lists in-frame clones only, not all of them. The sample includes roughly 250,000 clones, about 90% seen only once; the top ten take 2.5% to 3.5%. The clonotype comes from a woman aged 40 to 50 with acute COVID-19. Specimen: PBMCs or T cells enriched from blood (not recorded which).

The CDR3 sequence is CARMKRAQERESHEQFF. The CDR3 DNA reads TGTGCCAGAATGAAAAGGGCCCAAGAGCGGGAGAGCCATGAGCAGTTCTTC. This chain links TRBV6-9 with TRBJ2-1; 8 bases align to TRBD2. V shed 9 bases and J 8 bases; nucleotides not matched to a gene: 21. Germline lookup yields CDR1 MNHGY and CDR2 SVAAGI. The CDR3 is made up of 17 amino acids.